The 17 T cell receptor beta chains below all came from one sample that was sequenced in a study of blood T cells in healthy people across ages. With a J-beta primer mix and a sample-barcoded 5' primer, a second PCR ran about 7 to 11 cycles. MiXCR was run by TCRdb on the 5' RACE reads, yielding one entry per CDR3 protein. The repertoire holds some 760,000 distinct CDR3 sequences, just under 25% seen once, with 3.7% in the top ten. This same sample was also part of a study on T cells of mothers and their children.

Sequencing was carried out using blood. The receptors here all came from a boy between 10 and 17 years old in good health.

The rearrangement joins TRBV5-1 to TRBJ2-3, with a weak D call TRBD1 (6 bases). CDR3 length equals 18 residues. Germline V gene sequence: CDR1 SGHRS, CDR2 YFSETQ. Between the trimmed V and J ends, which lost 1 base and 2 bases, there was a span of 20 bases. CDR3 in amino acids: CASSLWGDRSAITDTQYF. The CDR3 region has the DNA TGCGCCAGCAGCTTGTGGGGAGACAGGTCGGCTATCACAGATACGCAGTATTTT.

This chain links TRBV7-6 with TRBJ1-6; 10 bases align to TRBD1. Trimming removed 0 bases from V and 9 bases from J; junction bases left unmatched: 2. The germline CDR1 and CDR2 sequences are SGHVS and FNYEAQ. The CDR3 covers 15 residues. This chain's CDR3 is CASSLAGQGFSPLHF. DNA for the CDR3: TGTGCCAGCAGCTTAGCGGGACAGGGGTTTTCACCCCTCCACTTT.

This clonotype has just a few counts. V gene TRBV12-3 or TRBV12-4 combines with J gene TRBJ2-7; D possibly uses TRBD1 or TRBD2 (5 bases each). Deletions cut 6 bases from V and 1 base from J, with 22 bases between. The CDR3 length is 17 residues. CDR3 region: CASRRGASGLESYEQYF. The CDR3 DNA reads TGTGCCAGCAGGCGAGGGGCGTCCGGGTTAGAATCCTACGAGCAGTACTTC.

The chain is built from TRBV7-3 and TRBJ2-1; maybe TRBD2 (5 bases). The CDR3 is 15 amino acids. Per germline, CDR1 SGHTA and CDR2 FQGTGA. The V end lost 1 base, the J end lost 6 bases, and 13 bases lay between the germline ends. The CDR3 DNA follows: TGTGCCAGCAGCTTAATCGGATCTGCGGGCAATGAGCAGTTCTTC. Residues: CASSLIGSAGNEQFF.

This chain links TRBV7-9 with TRBJ2-7, with D perhaps assigned TRBD1 or TRBD2 (5 bases each). Deletions cut 6 bases from V and 4 bases from J, with 13 bases between. Germline V gene data show CDR1 as SEHNR and CDR2 as FQNEAQ (reference sequence). The length of the CDR3 is 13 residues. CDR3 DNA: TGTGCCAGCAGGCGACGGGACGGTTACGAGCAGTACTTC. Translation: CASRRRDGYEQYF.

The CDR3 DNA is TGTGCCAGCAGCTATACCATGGGAAACACCATATATTTT. Translating gives CASSYTMGNTIYF. The chain links TRBV7-2 to TRBJ1-3; D not certain. Germline-derived CDR1 and CDR2 are SGHTA and FQGNSA. This CDR3 comprises 13 residues. The germline V and J ends were trimmed by 4 bases and 4 bases, with 8 bases remaining between them.

This clonotype was recorded many times. This rearrangement joins TRBV7-2 to TRBJ2-5, with D unclear. The better agreement between TRBJ2-1 and the DNA end casts doubt on the J call. Germline assignment: CDR1 SGHTA and CDR2 FQGNSA. CDR3 length: 12 residues. This CDR3 is CASSLRIGEQFF. CDR3 coding DNA: TGTGCCAGCAGCTTAAGGATCGGGGAGCAGTTCTTC.

The sample holds a few counts of this clonotype. Mismatch with germline at one junction end may stem from a read error. The genes are TRBV3-1 and TRBJ2-5; D might be TRBD2 (6 bases). Per germline, CDR1 LGHDT and CDR2 YNNKEL (reference sequence). The CDR3 sequence is 17 residues long. The CDR3 bases are TGTGCCAGTAGCCACCCCGCGGGACTCCCCCAGGAGCAGACCCAGTACTTC. Translation: CASSHPAGLPQEQTQYF.

The J gene is TRBJ2-5, the V gene TRBV24-1; TRBD1 aligns across 8 bases. J lost 4 bases, V lost 5 bases, and 5 bases had no gene match. The germline V gene has CDR1 KGHDR and CDR2 SFDVKD. The CDR3 covers 14 residues. CDR3 residues: CATSAGGSRETQYF. The CDR3 DNA is TGTGCCACCAGTGCAGGGGGCTCACGAGAGACCCAGTACTTC.

This clonotype was counted a few times. This chain joins TRBV27 and TRBJ1-2, with TRBD1 matching 7 bases. J was trimmed by 7 bases and V by 6 bases; bases with no gene match: 8. This CDR3 has 13 residues. Germline V gene data show CDR1 as MNHEY and CDR2 as SMNVEV (reference sequence). Here the CDR3 reads CASRDRVGAGYTF. The CDR3 nucleotides read TGTGCCAGCAGAGACAGGGTAGGAGCTGGCTACACCTTC.

The genes are TRBV3-1 and TRBJ2-7; possibly TRBD1 or TRBD2 for D (5 bases each). CDR3 length: 16 amino acids. Per the germline V gene, CDR1 is LGHDT and CDR2 is YNNKEL (reference sequence). Trimming shortened V by 3 bases and J by 1 base, and 16 bases separated the two germline ends. The CDR3 is CASSQGPTDYSYEQYF. The DNA for the CDR3 is TGTGCCAGCAGCCAGGGACCGACAGATTATTCCTACGAGCAGTACTTC.

The DNA for the CDR3 is TGTGCCAGCAGCCCCCTTTCGGGCGAGCAGTACTTC. Translating it yields CASSPLSGEQYF. The rearrangement uses TRBV14 and TRBJ2-7; no reliable D call. The length of the CDR3 is 12 residues. Trimming shortened V by 4 bases and J by 6 bases, and 10 bases separated the two germline ends. CDR1 is SGHDN, CDR2 FVKESK, per germline.

This chain links TRBV3-1 with TRBJ2-5; D ambiguous. The V and J ends lost 1 base and 5 bases respectively, with 11 bases between them. Germline values: CDR1 LGHDT, CDR2 YNNKEL (reference sequence). The CDR3 contains 14 residues. Here the CDR3 reads CASSQGPGSETQYF. The CDR3 nucleotides are TGTGCCAGCAGCCAAGGCCCGGGCTCCGAGACCCAGTACTTC.

The chain links TRBV5-1 to TRBJ2-3; the D gene is possibly TRBD1 (6 bases). Germline CDR1 is SGHRS and CDR2 is YFSETQ. The V end lost 0 bases, the J end lost 5 bases, and 16 bases lay between the germline ends. The CDR3 covers 16 residues. CDR3 loop: CASSLVGGPRGDTQYF. DNA of the CDR3: TGCGCCAGCAGCTTGGTAGGGGGACCCAGAGGAGATACGCAGTATTTT.

On this clonotype itself: Lacking the conserved final phenylalanine or tryptophan, this CDR3 likely reflects a read error. The chain combines TRBV5-1 with TRBJ2-5, with 8 bases identical to TRBD1. This CDR3 contains 14 residues. Looked up from germline, CDR1 is SGHRS and CDR2 is YFSETQ. CDR3 protein: CASSNGQGQETQYS. DNA for the CDR3: TGTGCCAGCAGCAATGGACAGGGACAAGAGACCCAGTACTCC.

Note on this clonotype: A much larger clone is a single base away; this may be a read error. The CDR3 here is CASRDIRQVKAPFINTEAFF. Here the CDR3 DNA reads TGTGCCAGCAGGGATATACGGCAGGTAAAAGCCCCATTTATTAACACTGAAGCTTTCTTT. The rearrangement links TRBV6-2 or TRBV6-3 to TRBJ1-1; D call uncertain. Germline V lookup: CDR1 MNHEY, CDR2 SVGEGT. V dropped 6 bases and J dropped 2 bases, with 31 bases sitting between them. This CDR3 spans 20 amino acids.

This clonotype has more than one count but fewer than ten. V usage is TRBV5-1 and J usage is TRBJ2-1, with 7 bases fitting TRBD2. Germline lookup yields CDR1 SGHRS and CDR2 YFSETQ. The CDR3 totals 15 residues. V gave up 4 bases and J gave up 6 bases; unmatched junction bases: 10. The CDR3 sequence: CASSRGGLASNEQFF. CDR3 in DNA: TGCGCCAGCAGCCGGGGAGGGTTAGCTAGCAATGAGCAGTTCTTC.